This T cell receptor beta chain was documented in a study of control samples from healthy donors and cancer patients. Measured with immunoSEQ multiplex PCR; TCRdb has only the in-frame clones, and not every one. The profile shows approximately 120,000 clones, 90% of them singletons. V dropped 0 bases and J dropped 3 bases, with 12 bases sitting between them. This CDR3 is 15 amino acids long. The germline gives CDR1 MNHGY, CDR2 SVAAGI. This TCR was recovered from a human donor in good health. The donor label of this sample is uncertain. The V call is TRBV6-9, the J call TRBJ2-7; D is uncertain. Sequencing was carried out using blood. The DNA of the CDR3 is TGTGCCAGCAGTTATTCGACCAACGGCGGCTACGAGCAGTACTTC. Protein product: CASSYSTNGGYEQYF.